Listed below are T cell receptor beta chains from one sample, sequenced in a study of blood T cell repertoires in COVID-19. Sequencing used immunoSEQ multiplex PCR; TCRdb keeps in-frame clones, though not all of them. The sample records about 130,000 clones, about nine tenths being singletons. What was sequenced was peripheral blood. The origin of the receptors is a man between 45 and 60 years old with acute or convalescent COVID-19. CDR3s include the opening cysteine and the closing phenylalanine or tryptophan. A D gene is named only where the DNA matches it firmly. Clone size is stated in some rows and not others, as once, few, many or a class when expanded.

cdr3_length,d_call,v_call,j_call,clone_size,cdr3_nt,cdr3_aa
17,-,TRBV10-1,TRBJ2-7,-,TGCGCCAGCAGTGAGTCGTATCGCGGTGAAAGCTCCTACGAGCAGTACTTC,CASSESYRGESSYEQYF
13,TRBD1,TRBV12-3/TRBV12-4,TRBJ1-5,-,TGTGCCAGCAGACCAAGGACAGGGCAGCCCCAGCATTTT,CASRPRTGQPQHF
13,TRBD1,TRBV2,TRBJ1-2,-,TGTGCCAGCACTGGACAGGGAAGCTATGGCTACACCTTC,CASTGQGSYGYTF
14,-,TRBV5-1,TRBJ2-7,-,TGCGCCAGCAGCTCCCTGACAGGAGCCTACGAGCAGTACTTC,CASSSLTGAYEQYF
14,-,TRBV4-1,TRBJ1-1,-,TGCGCCAGCAGCCAAGTCGCGGGGAAGACTGAAGCTTTCTTT,CASSQVAGKTEAFF
12,-,TRBV11-2,TRBJ2-7,few,TGTGCCAGCAGAACGGACACCTACGAGCAGTACTTC,CASRTDTYEQYF
14,-,TRBV6-5,TRBJ2-7,-,TGTGCCAGCAGTTACTCCACATCAGCCTACGAGCAGTACTTC,CASSYSTSAYEQYF
16,-,TRBV19,TRBJ1-4,few,TGTGCAACAGGTCCGGCGTCCGTCTTATGGGATGAAAAACTGTTTTTT,CATGPASVLWDEKLFF
14,TRBD1,TRBV4-1,TRBJ2-2,-,TGCGCCAGCAGCCATGCAGGGGGCACCGGGGAGCTGTTTTTT,CASSHAGGTGELFF
13,TRBD1,TRBV7-8,TRBJ1-2,-,TGTGCCAGCAGTCGGACAGGGGACTATGGCTACACCTTC,CASSRTGDYGYTF
13,-,TRBV3-1/TRBV3-2,TRBJ2-7,once,TGTGCCAGCACCTCAAGAGGTGCGTACGAGCAGTACTTC,CASTSRGAYEQYF
12,-,TRBV6-1,TRBJ1-4,-,TGTGCCAGCAGTGAGGGGAGCGAAAAACTGTTTTTT,CASSEGSEKLFF
12,-,TRBV3-1/TRBV3-2,TRBJ1-1,-,TGTGCCAGCAGCCGGGCAGGGACTGAAGCTTTCTTT,CASSRAGTEAFF